The 6 T cell receptor beta chains below all came from one sample that was sequenced in a study of neoadjuvant anti-PD-1 for oral cavity cancer. This table comes from immunoSEQ multiplex PCR, and its TCRdb copy is limited to in-frame clones, with some not included. The repertoire holds about 5,700 clones, with about 60% as singletons. The material was tumor tissue, obtained before nivolumab (anti-PD-1) treatment. These receptors came from a person aged 35-79 years with oral cavity squamous cell carcinoma.

The chain recombines TRBV28 with TRBJ1-5; D gene uncertain. The CDR3 runs to 17 residues. The V end lost 4 bases, the J end lost 0 bases, and 16 bases lay between the germline ends. Germline V lookup: CDR1 MDHEN, CDR2 SYDVKM. The CDR3 region is CASSYANARYSNQPQHF. The DNA of the CDR3 is TGTGCCAGCAGTTACGCGAATGCCCGTTATAGCAATCAGCCCCAGCATTTT. The variable domain in full, with the rest retrieved from reference TRBV28 and TRBJ1-5, is DVKVTQSSRYLVKRTGEKVFLECVQDMDHENMFWYRQDPGLGLRLIYFSYDVKMKEKGDIPEGYSVSREKKERFSLILESASTNQTSMYLCASSYANARYSNQPQHFGDGTRLSIL.

The V gene is TRBV5-6, the J gene TRBJ2-2; TRBD2 matches at 12 bases. CDR3 size: 17 residues. V gave up 1 base and J gave up 0 bases; unmatched junction bases: 1. The germline gives CDR1 SGHDT, CDR2 YYEEEE. CDR3 bases: TGTGCCAGCAGCTTGAGACTAGCGGGGGCGAACACCGGGGAGCTGTTTTTT. It specifies CASSLRLAGANTGELFF.

The J gene is TRBJ1-5, the V gene TRBV5-1; possibly TRBD1 for D (5 bases). The CDR3 has 13 amino acids. In germline, CDR1 is SGHRS, CDR2 YFSETQ. V lost 3 bases and J 4 bases, leaving 8 bases between the germline ends. The CDR3 coding sequence is TGCGCCAGCAGCTCTGAGGGGAATCAGCCCCAGCATTTT. It codes for CASSSEGNQPQHF.

This clone showed up just once. V gene TRBV4-1 combines with J gene TRBJ2-7, with TRBD2 identical over 12 bases. Germline loops: CDR1 MGHRA, CDR2 YSYEKL. The CDR3 is 16 amino acids. J lost 2 bases, V lost 4 bases, and 6 bases had no gene match. The CDR3 region is CASSPITSGRTYEQYF. Written as DNA, the CDR3 is TGCGCCAGCAGCCCCATCACTAGCGGGAGGACCTACGAGCAGTACTTC.

The genes are TRBV5-4 and TRBJ1-2, with D tentatively TRBD1 (5 bases). Germline V gives CDR1 SGHNT, CDR2 YYREEE (reference sequence). The CDR3 sequence is 14 residues long. With 9 bases removed from V and 8 bases from J, the gap between germline ends came to 23 bases. The CDR3, as DNA: TGTGCCACCTCCCGGGTGGGGGAAGGGTACGGCTACACCTTC. It encodes CATSRVGEGYGYTF.

This chain joins TRBV2 and TRBJ2-4; D is unresolved. There are 12 residues in the CDR3. Germline CDR1 reads SNHLY; CDR2 reads FYNNEI. The ends were cut back, 6 bases at V and 7 bases at J, with 10 bases in the middle. The chain's CDR3 is CASSYIENIQYF. CDR3 nucleotides: TGTGCCAGCAGCTATATAGAGAACATTCAGTACTTC.